The clone carrying this T cell receptor (beta chain) was observed many times. The CDR3 end is not reached by the read, which stops 3 residues before it; the germline J gene fills it in. V trimming: 0 bases; J trimming: 1 base; junction bases outside the gene matches: 5. The germline V gene has CDR1 DFQATT and CDR2 SNEGSKA (reference sequence). The CDR3 has 15 amino acids. Data came from immunoSEQ multiplex PCR; TCRdb stores just in-frame clones and leaves some out. This sample has approximately 42,000 clones and no singletons, with about 1.3% in the ten largest. Heparinized whole blood, roughly 5 to 8.5 ml, came from each donor. These data belong to a study of T cell clonality in common variable immunodeficiency.

The chain is built from TRBV20-1 and TRBJ2-7, with 8 bases that match TRBD2. This sequence originates from a person aged 18 to 75 in good health. The sample was peripheral blood mononuclear cells. The CDR3: CSAREIAGPSYEQYF. The sequenced part of the CDR3 DNA is TGCAGTGCTAGAGAGATAGCGGGGCCTTCCTACGAG.